Each of the 22 T cell receptor beta chains below was sequenced from the same sample in a study of cytomegalovirus exposure and HLA in healthy donors. Use of 60 Vbeta and 13 Jbeta primers characterized the PCR. Clones were sequenced by immunoSEQ multiplex PCR, and TCRdb holds only the in-frame ones, with some missing. The sample lists about 280,000 clones; around 90% were seen once. The specimen sequenced was PBMCs. These TCRs come from a young woman in good health and CMV-seronegative.

The J gene is TRBJ1-1, the V gene TRBV6-5; 7 bases align to TRBD1. The CDR3 is 15 residues long. In germline, CDR1 is MNHEY, CDR2 SVGAGI. The V and J ends lost 1 base and 7 bases, in that order; junction bases with no gene match: 9. CDR3 coding DNA: TGTGCCAGCAGTTACTTTACCGGGACAGCGTTTGAAGCTTTCTTT. As protein: CASSYFTGTAFEAFF.

This chain links TRBV6-5 with TRBJ2-7; no clear D. V gave up 4 bases and J gave up 5 bases, with 12 bases separating them. Germline V lookup: CDR1 MNHEY, CDR2 SVGAGI. CDR3 size: 13 residues. CDR3 region: CASSSRDWDEQYF. CDR3 DNA sequence: TGTGCCAGCAGTTCCCGTGACTGGGACGAGCAGTACTTC.

The chain is built from TRBV19 and TRBJ1-1; D possibly corresponds to TRBD1 (6 bases). The CDR3 has 16 residues. The germline gives CDR1 LNHDA, CDR2 SQIVND (reference sequence). Trimming took 7 bases from V and 1 from J, leaving 19 bases between them. In DNA, the CDR3 is TGTGCCAGTACCGAGGGGGTGGGGAGACCGAACACTGAAGCTTTCTTT. Its protein is CASTEGVGRPNTEAFF.

V is TRBV12-2 and J is TRBJ1-2; TRBD1 is taken as the D call from the table, unchecked against the DNA. TRBV12-2 is flagged as a pseudogene. The CDR3 covers 16 residues. CDR3 protein: CASRLERYRGTYGYTF. DNA of the CDR3: TGTGCAAGTCGATTGGAGAGGTACAGGGGCACCTATGGCTACACCTTC.

Points on this clone: Sequence at one end of the junction differs from germline and may be a read error. This chain uses TRBV5-1 with TRBJ2-1; possible D gene TRBD1, 6 bases. The CDR3 is 15 amino acids. Per germline, CDR1 SGHRS and CDR2 YFSETQ. In DNA, the CDR3 is TGCGCCAGCAGCTTGGGGCAGGGGATCTACAATGAACAGTTCTTC. It yields the protein CASSLGQGIYNEQFF.

The chain carries TRBV10-3 and TRBJ2-1; 7 positions match TRBD2. The CDR3 consists of 13 residues. V trimming: 6 bases; J trimming: 5 bases; junction bases outside the gene matches: 4. CDR1 and CDR2 from the germline V gene are ENHRY and SYGVKD. CDR3 residues: CAIRELADNEQFF. In nucleotides, the CDR3 is TGTGCCATCAGAGAGCTAGCGGACAATGAGCAGTTCTTC.

The chain links TRBV11-1 to TRBJ2-7, with 8 positions matching TRBD1. Germline V CDR1 and CDR2: SGHAT, FQDESV (reference sequence). The trim removed 5 bases at V and 5 bases at J, leaving 11 bases unmatched. This CDR3 comprises 15 residues. The DNA for the CDR3 is TGTGCCAGCAGCGACAAAAGGACAGGGCCCGACGAGCAGTACTTC. Its protein product is CASSDKRTGPDEQYF.

This chain uses TRBV27 with TRBJ1-5; 7 positions match TRBD1. Trimming cost V 4 bases and J 0 bases; bases outside gene matches: 6. Germline CDR1 MNHEY, CDR2 SMNVEV (reference sequence). The CDR3 runs 16 residues. The CDR3 is CASSSGTDNSNQPQHF. The CDR3 DNA sequence: TGTGCCAGCAGTTCCGGGACAGACAATAGCAATCAGCCCCAGCATTTT.

The V and J genes are TRBV6-6 and TRBJ1-1; D may be TRBD1 (6 bases). This CDR3 comprises 14 residues. Trimming cost V 8 bases and J 4 bases, with 17 bases left between them. Looked up from germline, CDR1 is MNHNY and CDR2 is SVGAGI (reference sequence). The DNA of the CDR3 is TGTGCCAGCCCGCCCCAGGGGCCAGTCACTGAAGCTTTCTTT. Amino acid sequence: CASPPQGPVTEAFF.

V and J are TRBV15 and TRBJ1-1, with D maybe TRBD1 (6 bases). V lost 5 bases and J lost 6, with 16 bases in between. There are 14 residues in the CDR3. The V gene's germline CDR1 is LNHNV and CDR2 YYDKDF (reference sequence). This CDR3 reads CATSARGGLAEAFF. The CDR3 bases are TGTGCCACCAGCGCGCGAGGGGGTTTGGCTGAAGCTTTCTTT. Combining the CDR3 with reference TRBV15 and TRBJ1-1 gives the whole variable domain DAMVIQNPRYQVTQFGKPVTLSCSQTLNHNVMYWYQQKSSQAPKLLFHYYDKDFNNEADTPDNFQSRRPNTSFCFLDIRSPGLGDTAMYLCATSARGGLAEAFFGQGTRLTVV.

The chain links TRBV5-1 to TRBJ1-4; TRBD1 agrees at 9 bases. There are 16 residues in the CDR3. Looked up from germline, CDR1 is SGHRS and CDR2 is YFSETQ. V was pared by 5 bases and J by 0 bases, with 5 bases of the junction left unmatched. In DNA form, the CDR3 reads TGCGCCAGCAGACAGACAGGGGGGGCAACTAATGAAAAACTGTTTTTT. Encoded protein: CASRQTGGATNEKLFF.

The CDR3 DNA reads TGTGCTAGTGGTTTTGCGACTGACCCCGAGGGGGCAATCTCAGATACGCAGTATTTT. Its translation: CASGFATDPEGAISDTQYF. The rearrangement links TRBV12-5 to TRBJ2-3, with 7 nucleotides matching TRBD1. The germline V gene encodes CDR1 LGHNT and CDR2 FRNRAP. This CDR3 comprises 19 residues. Losses at the gene ends were 3 bases for V and 4 bases for J; bases not matched to a gene: 19.

The gene calls are TRBV6-5 and TRBJ2-7, with 10 positions matching TRBD1. The CDR3 runs to 14 residues. Germline-derived CDR1 and CDR2 are MNHEY and SVGAGI. The ends lost 2 bases at V and 8 bases at J; junction bases unmatched: 6. The CDR3 protein is CASSYGTGDQKQYF. Here the CDR3 DNA reads TGTGCCAGCAGTTACGGGACAGGGGACCAAAAGCAGTACTTC.

The chain joins TRBV2 to TRBJ1-1; no firm D call. CDR1 is SNHLY and CDR2 is FYNNEI in the germline V gene. Trimming cost V 0 bases and J 11 bases, with 10 bases left between them. The CDR3 sequence is 12 residues long. The CDR3: CASSEAGVGAFF. The CDR3 nucleotides are TGTGCCAGCAGTGAAGCGGGAGTGGGCGCTTTCTTT.

As for this clone: The junction differs from germline at one of its ends, possibly a read error. The rearrangement uses TRBV7-7 and TRBJ1-5; 10 bases are shared with TRBD1. CDR1 is SSHAT, CDR2 FNYEAQ, per germline (reference sequence). This CDR3 has 19 amino acids. CDR3 nucleotides: TGTGCTAGCAGCTCCATACATCCGACAGGGGGCGTAAGCAATCAGCCCCAGCATTTT. It encodes CASSSIHPTGGVSNQPQHF.

The V gene is TRBV6-8, the J gene TRBJ1-1; 11 nucleotides agree with TRBD1. Germline CDR1 is MNHGY and CDR2 is SAAAGT. Germline trimming cut 0 bases from V and 1 base from J; bases unmatched to any gene: 7. CDR3 length equals 18 residues. CDR3 sequence (DNA): TGTGCCAGCAGTTACTCAAAGTGGACAGGGGGCCGGAACACTGAAGCTTTCTTT. It yields the protein CASSYSKWTGGRNTEAFF.

This rearrangement joins TRBV28 to TRBJ1-2, with D unresolved. The CDR3 is made up of 13 amino acids. V was cut by 1 base and J by 7 bases, with 10 bases left in between. The germline V gene encodes CDR1 MDHEN and CDR2 SYDVKM. This CDR3 is CASSLLVGSGYTF. The DNA for the CDR3 is TGTGCCAGCAGTTTATTGGTGGGCTCTGGCTACACCTTC.

The rearrangement joins TRBV6-6 to TRBJ1-5, with unresolved D. Germline CDR1 and CDR2: MNHNY and SVGAGI (reference sequence). V lost 2 bases to trimming and J lost 4 bases, with 6 bases between them. This CDR3 has 13 amino acids. Written as DNA, the CDR3 is TGTGCCAGCAGTTACGTGGAGAATCAGCCCCAGCATTTT. This gives the protein CASSYVENQPQHF.

V usage is TRBV7-3 and J usage is TRBJ2-7; D may be TRBD1 (6 bases). Germline-derived CDR1 and CDR2 are SGHTA and FQGTGA. The CDR3 is made up of 14 amino acids. The ends were cut back, 6 bases at V and 3 bases at J, with 15 bases in the middle. Here the CDR3 DNA reads TGTGCCAGCAGAATACAGGGTTATGACTACGAGCAGTACTTC. Translated: CASRIQGYDYEQYF.

This chain uses TRBV29-1 with TRBJ1-2; D gene unclear. Germline V gives CDR1 SQVTM, CDR2 ANQGSEA. This CDR3 region has 13 residues. The germline V and J ends were trimmed by 0 bases and 8 bases, with 13 bases remaining between them. As DNA, the CDR3 is TGCAGCGTTGAAGATCGAGGCTACTTAGGCTACACCTTC. Its translation: CSVEDRGYLGYTF.

The chain couples TRBV2 to TRBJ2-7; possibly TRBD2 for D (7 bases). The CDR3 is made up of 14 amino acids. V lost 5 bases and J lost 2, with 13 bases in between. Germline values: CDR1 SNHLY, CDR2 FYNNEI. CDR3 region: CASSRGGRAYEQYF. The CDR3 region has the DNA TGTGCCAGCAGTCGCGGGGGCCGAGCCTACGAGCAGTACTTC. Based on the CDR3 plus reference TRBV2 and TRBJ2-7, the full variable domain is EPEVTQTPSHQVTQMGQEVILRCVPISNHLYFYWYRQILGQKVEFLVSFYNNEISEKSEIFDDQFSVERPDGSNFTLKIRSTKLEDSAMYFCASSRGGRAYEQYFGPGTRLTVT.

The rearrangement links TRBV18 to TRBJ2-7, with 8 bases matching TRBD1. Trimming removed 2 bases from V and 5 bases from J; junction bases left unmatched: 14. Germline values: CDR1 KGHSH, CDR2 LQKENI. CDR3 length: 17 amino acids. CDR3 nucleotide sequence: TGTGCCAGCTCACCAAAGAGAACACAGGGGGAGGCTCACGAGCAGTACTTC. Its protein is CASSPKRTQGEAHEQYF.